This T cell receptor beta chain was captured by sequencing in a study of blood T cell repertoires in COVID-19. Background on the study: COVID-19 samples collected from the United States, Italy and Spain covered acute and convalescent phases. The cDNA or gDNA used as material had been derived from T cells, B-cell-depleted T cells, or PBMCs.

The CDR3 contains 15 residues. The trim removed 6 bases at V and 3 bases at J, leaving 11 bases unmatched. Germline V gene data show CDR1 as MDHEN and CDR2 as SYDVKM. Methods used by the authors: Counts of nucleated cells, estimated from reference gene primer amplification, were obtained. The table came from immunoSEQ multiplex PCR; TCRdb's copy has only in-frame clones and leaves some out. The V and J calls and clone size were taken over from that table, and D and trimming were inferred from the DNA. The table lists around 160,000 clones, around 80% of them singletons. The clonotype comes from a man aged 55-75 years with active or convalescent COVID-19. The chain links TRBV28 to TRBJ2-7; 7 positions agree with TRBD1. The sequenced sample was peripheral blood. CDR3 region: CASRPARQGGYEQYF. CDR3 in DNA: TGTGCCAGCAGGCCCGCTCGACAGGGCGGCTACGAGCAGTACTTC.